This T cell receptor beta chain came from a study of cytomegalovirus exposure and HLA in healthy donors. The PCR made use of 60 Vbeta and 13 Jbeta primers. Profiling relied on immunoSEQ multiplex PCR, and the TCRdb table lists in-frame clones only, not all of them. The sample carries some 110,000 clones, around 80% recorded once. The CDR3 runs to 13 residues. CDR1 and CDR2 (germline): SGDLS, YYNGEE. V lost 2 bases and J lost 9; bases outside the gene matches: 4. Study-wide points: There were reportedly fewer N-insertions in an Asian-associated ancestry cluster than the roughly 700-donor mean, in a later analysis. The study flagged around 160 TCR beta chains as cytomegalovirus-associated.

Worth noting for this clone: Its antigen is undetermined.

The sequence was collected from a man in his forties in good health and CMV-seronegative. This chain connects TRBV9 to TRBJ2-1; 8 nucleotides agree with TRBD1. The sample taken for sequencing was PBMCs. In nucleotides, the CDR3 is TGTGCCAGCAGCGTTCAGGGGGCCTCTGAGCAGTTCTTC. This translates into CASSVQGASEQFF.